This TCR beta chain was retrieved from a study of T cell responses to AZD1222 COVID-19 vaccine. Study results and caveats: Sampling that yielded the repertoires occurred only after the peak T cell response. The study found vaccine-associated CD4 TCRs spanning spike, dominant at 160-218 and 743-854. The study identified only 6 or 7 AZD1222 recipients as seropositive at baseline. The donors showed a predominance of white British ancestry and of females, with possible underestimation of clonal diversity.

TCRdb's table, derived via immunoSEQ multiplex PCR, lists solely in-frame clones and lacks some. Of about 120,000 clones listed, approximately 94% are singletons. This clone appeared a single time. Its antigen is currently unknown. Germline CDR1 reads WSHSY; CDR2 reads SAAADI. V shed 4 bases and J 3 bases; nucleotides not matched to a gene: 2. CDR3 length equals 15 residues. This TCR was sampled from an adult who received the AZD1222 COVID-19 vaccine. V is TRBV10-2 and J is TRBJ1-5, with 11 bases lining up with TRBD1. The source was peripheral blood, collected 28 days after the second AZD1222 dose. Here the CDR3 reads CASSGTGGPNQPQHF. The CDR3 bases are TGCGCCAGCAGTGGGACAGGGGGCCCCAATCAGCCCCAGCATTTT.